The 5 T cell receptor beta chains in this list originate from one sample, sequenced in a study of T cell responses to AZD1222 COVID-19 vaccine. The repertoire was sequenced with immunoSEQ multiplex PCR; TCRdb's copy has only in-frame clones and lacks some. This table holds about 200,000 clones, about 86% found once. Material: peripheral blood, obtained on day 0 of AZD1222 vaccination. The receptors derive from an adult in good health.

V is TRBV11-2 and J is TRBJ1-1; 8 bases are a match to TRBD1. This CDR3 has 16 residues. From germline, CDR1 is SGHAT and CDR2 FQNNGV. The J segment lost 3 bases and the V segment lost 0 bases, leaving 6 bases of the junction unmatched. The CDR3 here is CASSLEVPTGDTEAFF. CDR3 sequence (DNA): TGTGCCAGCAGCTTAGAGGTCCCGACAGGGGACACTGAAGCTTTCTTT. The complete variable domain, with remaining parts taken from reference TRBV11-2 and TRBJ1-1, reads EAGVAQSPRYKIIEKRQSVAFWCNPISGHATLYWYQQILGQGPKLLIQFQNNGVVDDSQLPKDRFSAERLKGVDSTLKIQPAKLEDSAVYLCASSLEVPTGDTEAFFGQGTRLTVV.

The V call is TRBV30, the J call TRBJ1-4; 7 bases match TRBD1. The germline V gene has CDR1 GTSNPN and CDR2 SVGIG (reference sequence). The CDR3 totals 15 residues. J gave up 4 bases and V 3 bases, and 8 bases lay outside the gene matches. CDR3 residues: CAWRPPGQINEKLFF. In nucleotides, the CDR3 is TGTGCCTGGAGGCCACCGGGACAGATTAATGAAAAACTGTTTTTT.

The chain uses TRBV6-5 and TRBJ1-2; 8 positions match TRBD1. CDR1 is MNHEY and CDR2 is SVGAGI in the germline V gene. V lost 8 bases and J lost 7; bases outside the gene matches: 12. The CDR3 loop spans 14 amino acids. The CDR3 bases are TGTGCCAGCTCGACAGGGGCCGACGGAAGTGGCTACACCTTC. Amino acid sequence: CASSTGADGSGYTF.

A few counts support this clone. V usage is TRBV11-1 and J usage is TRBJ2-1; D is uncertain. CDR1 is SGHAT and CDR2 is FQDESV in the germline V gene (reference sequence). V dropped 3 bases and J dropped 6 bases, with 15 bases sitting between them. CDR3 size: 15 residues. DNA of the CDR3: TGTGCCAGCAGCTTTGACTCGATCTCAGGCAATGAGCAGTTCTTC. It specifies CASSFDSISGNEQFF.

CDR3 loop: CASSFRQGARTGELFF. The CDR3 bases are TGTGCCAGCAGCTTCCGCCAGGGGGCGCGAACCGGGGAGCTGTTTTTT. The chain couples TRBV7-2 to TRBJ2-2, with 8 bases identical to TRBD1. CDR3 size: 16 residues. J lost 5 bases, V lost 3 bases, and 8 bases had no gene match. Germline V gene sequence: CDR1 SGHTA, CDR2 FQGNSA.